This T cell receptor beta chain was captured in a study of Graves' ophthalmopathy and Graves' hyperthyroidism. Study in general: Hyperthyroidism showing no ophthalmopathy within 18 months of follow-up was stable.

Hyperthyroidism patients, all newly diagnosed, had under 2 months' duration and ages of 18 to 65. Pregnant or lactating patients and those with other autoimmune diseases or uncontrolled infections were excluded. Study findings and constraints: The majority of expanded thyroid clonotypes above 0.001 frequency also occurred in blood.

This clonotype occurred many times. Its cognate antigen is unknown. Mismatch with germline at one junction end may stem from a read error. RNA served as the template for amplifying TCR beta CDR3 regions. First-round RT-PCR used HTBI primers; second-round multiplex PCR followed. TCRdb passed the multiplex PCR reads through MiXCR, listing each CDR3 protein once. The table shows 900,000 to 1,200,000 distinct CDR3 sequences, with about two fifths occurring only once. The sequenced sample consisted of peripheral blood or thyroid tissue (not recorded which). This TCR was sampled from an adult man with Graves' hyperthyroidism.

The CDR3 region is CSARDPHLHF. The CDR3 DNA follows: TGCAGTGCTCGAGACCCCCATCTCCACTTT. The gene calls are TRBV20-1 and TRBJ1-6, with D unclear. Germline V gene lookup returns CDR1 DFQATT and CDR2 SNEGSKA (reference sequence). The CDR3 runs 10 residues.